This TCR beta chain was observed in a study of Ad26.COV2.S vaccination and SARS-CoV-2 variants. Study observations and caveats: Reported findings describe substantial breadth in spike-specific CD8+ and CD4+ T cell responses following vaccination. Whether participants received vaccine or placebo, their non-spike TCR breadth was similar.

The treatment: over 15 received Ad26.COV2.S at low or high dose, single or two shots; roughly five received placebo; per-sample allocation not given. Sampling was done on day 63 after the first vaccine or placebo injection. A Boston adult aged 18-55 years was the donor. Data came from immunoSEQ multiplex PCR; TCRdb stores just in-frame clones and leaves some out. The table has hundreds of thousands of clones, 80% to 90% seen once; the top ten hold about 1.5%. With respect to this clone: Its antigen is not identified.

CDR3 length equals 15 residues. V gave up 4 bases and J gave up 2 bases, with 14 bases separating them. Germline CDR1 is SGDLS and CDR2 is YYNGEE. The receptor's source is a person between 18 and 59 years old who received the Ad26.COV2.S COVID-19 vaccine or a placebo. The sequencing here drew on peripheral blood, taken in a trial of Ad26.COV2.S vaccine versus placebo. The chain has TRBV9 and TRBJ2-3; tentatively, D is TRBD1 (5 bases). The CDR3 is CASSLGVSYTDTQYF. CDR3 coding DNA: TGTGCCAGCAGCTTAGGGGTATCTTACACAGATACGCAGTATTTT.